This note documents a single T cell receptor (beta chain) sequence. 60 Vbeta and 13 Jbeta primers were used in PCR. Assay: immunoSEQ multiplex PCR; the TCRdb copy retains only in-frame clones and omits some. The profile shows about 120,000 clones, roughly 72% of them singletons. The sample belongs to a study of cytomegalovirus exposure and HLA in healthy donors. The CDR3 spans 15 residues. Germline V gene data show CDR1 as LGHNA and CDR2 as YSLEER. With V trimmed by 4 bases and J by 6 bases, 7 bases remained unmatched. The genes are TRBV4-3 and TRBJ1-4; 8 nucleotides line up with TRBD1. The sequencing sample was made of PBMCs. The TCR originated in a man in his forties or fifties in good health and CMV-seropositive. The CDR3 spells CASSREGTGDEKLFF. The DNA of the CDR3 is TGCGCCAGCAGCCGAGAGGGGACAGGAGATGAAAAACTGTTTTTT.